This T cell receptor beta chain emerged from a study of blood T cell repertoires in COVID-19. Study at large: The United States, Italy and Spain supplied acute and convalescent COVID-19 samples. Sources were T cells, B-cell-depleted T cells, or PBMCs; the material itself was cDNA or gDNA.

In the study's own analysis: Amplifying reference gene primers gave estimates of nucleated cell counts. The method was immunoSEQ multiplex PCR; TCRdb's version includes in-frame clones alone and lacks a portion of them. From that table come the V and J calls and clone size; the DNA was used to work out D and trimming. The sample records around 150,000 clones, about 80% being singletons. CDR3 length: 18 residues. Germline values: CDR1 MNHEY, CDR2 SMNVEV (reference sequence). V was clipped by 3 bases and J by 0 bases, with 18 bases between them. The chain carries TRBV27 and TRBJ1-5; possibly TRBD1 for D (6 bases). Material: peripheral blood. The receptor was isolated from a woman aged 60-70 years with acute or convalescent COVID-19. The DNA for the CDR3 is TGTGCCAGCAGTTTGACCCGTCCAGGGGTGCGTAGCAATCAGCCCCAGCATTTT. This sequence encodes CASSLTRPGVRSNQPQHF.